A single sample is the source of the 2 T cell receptor beta chains below, sequenced in a study of OX40 agonist ivuxolimab in advanced cancers. Repertoires were generated with immunoSEQ multiplex PCR, while TCRdb's copy carries only in-frame clones and drops some. The sample shows tens of thousands of clones, 86% of them seen only once. The sequencing here drew on CD4+ or CD8+ T cells sorted from blood, taken in a trial of the OX40 agonist ivuxolimab. These receptors were taken from an adult with an advanced solid tumor such as melanoma, head and neck, liver or kidney cancer.

The V call is TRBV5-4, the J call TRBJ1-2; D ambiguous. Trimming stripped 4 bases from V and 0 bases from J, with 13 bases between. The CDR3 has 15 amino acids. Germline-derived CDR1 and CDR2 are SGHNT and YYREEE (reference sequence). This chain's CDR3 is CASSDGPNTNYGYTF. The CDR3 DNA reads TGTGCCAGCAGCGACGGGCCGAACACTAACTATGGCTACACCTTC. Filled out from reference TRBV5-4 and TRBJ1-2, the complete variable domain reads ETGVTQSPTHLIKTRGQQVTLRCSSQSGHNTVSWYQQALGQGPQFIFQYYREEENGRGNFPPRFSGLQFPNYSSELNVNALELDDSALYLCASSDGPNTNYGYTFGSGTRLTVV.

In its sample, this clone was seen once. The CDR3 nucleotides read TGTGCCAGCAGCCAAAGAGGCGCAGGGGATTACGAGCAGTTCTTC. It yields the protein CASSQRGAGDYEQFF. The chain recombines TRBV14 with TRBJ2-1, with D tentatively TRBD1 (6 bases). V shed 2 bases and J shed 10 bases, with 18 bases lying between them. The CDR3 totals 15 residues. CDR1 is SGHDN and CDR2 is FVKESK in the germline V gene. The full variable domain, rest sourced from reference TRBV14 and TRBJ2-1, is EAGVTQFPSHSVIEKGQTVTLRCDPISGHDNLYWYRRVMGKEIKFLLHFVKESKQDESGMPNNRFLAERTGGTYSTLKVQPAELEDSGVYFCASSQRGAGDYEQFFGPGTRLTVL.